This TCR beta chain was sequenced during a study of graft-versus-host responses after intestinal transplantation listed by TCRdb under 2021. Background on the whole study: The transplants that recipients received were multivisceral, liver-intestinal, or isolated intestinal. Every recipient was given anti-thymocyte globulin induction, followed by around three years of maintenance tacrolimus and steroids. Graft-versus-host and host-versus-graft alloreactive T cell clones were tracked in the graft, circulation and bone marrow after intestinal transplantation using bulk TCR-beta CDR3 sequencing. Alloreactive clones were identified by sequencing pre-transplant mixed lymphocyte reaction products and comparing them with unstimulated pre-transplant donor and recipient T cells. A cohort of approximately 23 intestinal transplant recipients, including one retransplant, was enrolled, and a few patients lacking pretransplant specimens were excluded. Donor T cell macrochimerism was defined as a peak of at least 4% donor T cells among recipient peripheral blood mononuclear cells. Instead of going to the commercial service, samples from a few later patients were sequenced in-house on an Illumina MiSeq and processed with MiXCR. General conclusions and limits of the study: GvH clones were detected in recipient bone marrow, and some of these GvH clones were observed earlier in ileal mucosa or blood, consistent with an intestinal mucosal origin. Early after transplant, peak levels of circulating GvH clones were associated with declines in HvG clones. The relatively low number and heterogeneity of intestinal transplant patients limited the conclusions. In the allografts of patients with donor T cell macrochimerism, GvH to HvG T cell clonal ratios were high.

This clone was recorded only once. No antigen is known for it. No base quality information exists; no much larger clone differs at one position. The CDR3 sequence holds 17 residues, the cysteine and phenylalanine included. CDR3 DNA only is kept here, 51 bases in frame from base 1. V ends up 6 bases short and J 5 bases short, with an unmatched junction base count of 14. The germline V gene (reference sequence) yields LNHDA for CDR1 and SQIVND for CDR2. The time point label, as the study defines it: cells obtained before transplantation from donor or recipient. CD3+CD4+ and CD3+CD8+ populations were FACS-sorted from unstimulated pre-transplant donor and recipient cells taken from spleen or lymph nodes. Libraries were made using the immunoSEQ multiplex PCR assay. For most patients, genomic DNA was isolated with the Qiagen DNeasy Blood and Tissue Kit and sent frozen to Adaptive Biotechnologies for TCR sequencing. For most patients, genomic DNA was subjected to high-throughput TCR-beta CDR3 sequencing by Adaptive Biotechnologies. The original pipeline was this. Adaptive's ImmunoSEQ software supplied the TCR sequencing data for 15 to 20 patients, while MiXCR and VDJtools were used to process a few other patients. To correct CD4 versus CD8 sorting errors, any sequence found in both subsets at a frequency ratio below 5:1 was removed. CDR3 nucleotide sequences shared between donor and recipient were removed because the origin of such sequences could not be assigned. Alloreactive clones required at least 2-fold expansion over unstimulated cells and minimum CFSE-low frequency of 0.002% (template counts) or 0.001% (read counts). A clone was considered mappable if detected in the sequenced pre-transplant spleen, lymph node, or MLR CFSE-low populations of the donor or recipient. Cumulative frequency of alloreactive clones was calculated as a percentage of all sequences weighted by copy number. TCRdb retrieved this table from immuneACCESS and kept in-frame rearrangements only. Not all clones are present; in checked studies, unresolved V genes account for under half, and no reason is known for the remainder. That table gives V, J and clone size, and the DNA gave D and trimming. The sample table records 100,000 or so clones; approximately 90% of these occur just once. The ten largest clones take up roughly 0.17% of the sample.

This receptor chain uses TRBV19 and TRBJ1-5; 9 bases in the junction line up with TRBD1. This sequence was found in a human donor who received an intestinal transplant. Material: unstimulated CD4+ T cells sorted from spleen or lymph node cells, obtained before intestinal transplant. The CDR3 protein: CASRTLQGQGFDQPQHF. The DNA sequence is TGTGCCAGTAGAACACTCCAGGGACAGGGATTCGATCAGCCCCAGCATTTT.